The 7 T cell receptor beta chains below were found in one sample sequenced in a study of T cells in Graves' hyperthyroidism and ophthalmopathy. There were TCR beta CDR3 regions amplified from RNA transcripts. During a first-round RT-PCR of the TCR CDR3, the HTBI primer set was used. One entry per CDR3 protein results from TCRdb running MiXCR on the multiplex PCR reads. The sample comprises 450,000 to 650,000 distinct CDR3 sequences, under 25% of which are singletons, and 26% rests with the top ten. Sequencing was done on a sample of blood. These receptors were obtained from a man aged 18 to 35 with Graves' hyperthyroidism.

This clonotype was detected ten times or more. The chain links TRBV2 to TRBJ2-5; D gene uncertain. V was shortened by 3 bases and J by 5 bases, with 10 bases between the two germline ends. The CDR3 length is 13 residues. Germline CDR1 reads SNHLY; CDR2 reads FYNNEI. The CDR3 loop reads CASSEELRETQYF. CDR3 DNA: TGTGCCAGCAGTGAGGAGCTTAGGGAGACCCAGTACTTC.

This clonotype was found many times. The chain employs TRBV19 and TRBJ1-1, with no clear D. This CDR3 has 13 amino acids. V was trimmed by 7 bases and J by 0 bases, leaving 9 bases between them. The germline V gene has CDR1 LNHDA and CDR2 SQIVND (reference sequence). Here the CDR3 DNA reads TGTGCCAGTACGTGGGGAGTGAACACTGAAGCTTTCTTT. It encodes CASTWGVNTEAFF.

This clonotype came up many times. J is TRBJ2-7 and V is TRBV12-3 or TRBV12-4, with a tentative D call TRBD1 (7 bases). V lost 9 bases to trimming and J lost 4 bases, with 13 bases between them. The length of the CDR3 is 12 residues. CDR3 sequence reads: CASNPGGYEQYF. DNA of the CDR3: TGTGCCAGTAACCCAGGGGGGTACGAGCAGTACTTC.

This clonotype came up many times. This chain connects TRBV7-2 to TRBJ2-2; no clear D gene. The CDR3 is 15 residues long. Per the germline V gene, CDR1 is SGHTA and CDR2 is FQGNSA. Trimming took off 0 bases at V and 1 base at J, with 6 bases between the two ends. CDR3 DNA: TGTGCCAGCAGCTTAGCGGCAATGAACACCGGGGAGCTGTTTTTT. It yields the protein CASSLAAMNTGELFF.

This clonotype has more than one count but fewer than ten. The chain uses TRBV29-1 and TRBJ2-5; D is possibly TRBD1 or TRBD2 (6 bases each). CDR1 SQVTM and CDR2 ANQGSEA come from the germline V gene. V was trimmed by 3 bases and J by 2 bases, leaving 16 bases between them. The CDR3 is 15 amino acids. CDR3 sequence reads: CSVELGGGRQETQYF. In nucleotides, the CDR3 is TGCAGCGTTGAGCTAGGGGGAGGTAGACAAGAGACCCAGTACTTC.

In its sample, this clonotype was seen many times. This chain uses TRBV2 with TRBJ1-5, with a weak D call TRBD1 (5 bases). Germline CDR1 reads SNHLY; CDR2 reads FYNNEI. The V gene lost 7 bases and the J gene lost 0 bases, with 10 bases spanning the gap. The CDR3 contains 14 residues. The CDR3 reads CASTDRNSNQPQHF. In DNA form, the CDR3 reads TGTGCCAGCACCGACAGAAATAGCAATCAGCCCCAGCATTTT.

This clonotype was recorded at least ten times. The V and J genes are TRBV6-2 or TRBV6-3 and TRBJ2-5, with D possibly being TRBD1 or TRBD2 (5 bases each). The CDR3 has 14 residues. V was trimmed by 2 bases and J by 4 bases, leaving 11 bases between them. In germline, CDR1 is MNHEY, CDR2 SVGEGT. CDR3 loop: CASSYQGRGETQYF. In DNA form, the CDR3 reads TGTGCCAGCAGTTACCAGGGCCGGGGAGAGACCCAGTACTTC.